This record covers a single T cell receptor (beta chain). This clone's antigen is unknown. No base quality information exists; no much larger clone differs at one position. Genomic DNA was extracted with the Qiagen DNeasy kit from unsorted PBMCs and from negatively selected CD4+ and CD8+ fractions. TCR beta CDR3 regions were amplified by immunoSEQ multiplex PCR using primers annealing to V and J segments. A synthetic immune receptor repertoire was used to minimize amplification bias, and any residual bias was removed computationally once sequencing was done. In the authors' own workflow: Custom Python scripts were used to quantify repertoire diversity as the Shannon entropy index. Unsorted, CD4+ and CD8+ repertoires were examined separately, except in combined analyses, for which CD4+ and CD8+ sequences were merged in silico. Clonal expansion was defined as a frequency increase of at least 2-fold after treatment compared with C1D1, and clones undetected at baseline were assigned a pseudocount of 0.5. Singleton clones were defined as clones with 0 or 1 copy at C1D1, and non-singleton clones were defined as clones with 2 or more copies. Clones expanded in unsorted samples were assigned a CD4+, CD8+ or unknown annotation through matching of protein sequences in sorted samples from the same patient. Wilcoxon tests were applied to paired samples to test diversity changes from C1D1 to C4D1. TCRdb stores this immuneACCESS table with in-frame sequences only. Part of the clones is absent; in the studies checked, under half of the shortfall reflects unresolved V genes, and no reason is known for the rest. The V and J calls and clone size come from that table; D and trimming were worked out from the DNA. Within this sample are fewer than 25,000 clones, with less than 85% of them counted one time only. Clones ranked in the top ten supply 2.5% to 3% of the sample.

The data belong to a study of PD-1 blockade in classical Hodgkin lymphoma (TCRdb year 2020). With respect to the entire study: Nivolumab dosing was 3 mg/kg intravenously every 2 weeks, continuing until either disease progression or unacceptable toxicity. The study used TCR beta sequencing and CyTOF to define a peripheral blood immune signature of response to PD-1 blockade in classical Hodgkin lymphoma. The research as a whole found: A significant rise by C4D1 was seen in CD4+ but not CD8+ TCR diversity (p=0.0027 vs p=0.16), with the rise being most apparent in complete responders (p=0.02). The study was limited to a single clinical trial cohort, and causes of repertoire differences, possibly disease activity or prior therapy, remained undefined. Trial patients achieving complete response had baseline diversity similar to newly diagnosed patients, whereas partial responders and progressors had significantly lower diversity. Diversity was lower in patients who began nivolumab less than 1 year after ASCT, so these patients were left out of later analyses to avoid confounding by immune reconstitution. Baseline TCR diversity was reported as lower in newly diagnosed patients than in healthy donors, and lower still in relapsed/refractory patients.

The time point label, as the study defines it: cycle 4 day 1 (C4D1), after five to seven weeks of nivolumab. All trial patients had relapsed after autologous stem cell transplantation, with cohorts A, B and C differing in prior brentuximab vedotin exposure. CD4+ T cells were purified from thawed PBMCs by magnetic negative selection with a Miltenyi CD4+ T cell isolation kit. The trial cohort was composed of approximately 60 patients with relapsed/refractory classical Hodgkin lymphoma, for whom complete response, partial response or progressive disease was recorded as best overall response. Single-agent nivolumab was administered to trial patients in the multi-cohort phase II CheckMate 205 trial. An independent review committee assessed best overall response by applying the 2007 International Working Group response criteria. Trial PBMCs were obtained immediately prior to nivolumab initiation (C1D1) and on therapy at cycle 2 day 1 and cycle 4 day 1. Peripheral blood was collected in 8 mL Vacutainer Cell Preparation Tubes, from which PBMCs were isolated by centrifugation and then cryopreserved. Purified CD4+ and CD8+ fractions were prepared only for cases where an additional PBMC sample was available. On LS columns in a quadroMACS separator, the magnetically labelled cells were depleted, and the flow-through was collected as the purified fraction.

The CDR3 runs 13 amino acids, cysteine and phenylalanine included. Only CDR3 DNA is held: 39 bases, read in frame from base 1. CDR1 and CDR2 are read off the germline V gene as LGHNA and YNFKEQ. Cut back by 9 bases and 0 bases, the V and J ends lie 12 bases apart. This clonotype originated in a human donor with classical Hodgkin lymphoma. This material consisted of CD4+ T cells from blood, taken before the fourth cycle of nivolumab. The chain was built from TRBV4-2 and TRBJ2-7, with a weak D call of TRBD2 (5 bases match). The sequenced DNA is TGTGCCAGGAGGGCCCTGAGCTCCTACGAGCAGTACTTC. Translated, it reads CARRALSSYEQYF.